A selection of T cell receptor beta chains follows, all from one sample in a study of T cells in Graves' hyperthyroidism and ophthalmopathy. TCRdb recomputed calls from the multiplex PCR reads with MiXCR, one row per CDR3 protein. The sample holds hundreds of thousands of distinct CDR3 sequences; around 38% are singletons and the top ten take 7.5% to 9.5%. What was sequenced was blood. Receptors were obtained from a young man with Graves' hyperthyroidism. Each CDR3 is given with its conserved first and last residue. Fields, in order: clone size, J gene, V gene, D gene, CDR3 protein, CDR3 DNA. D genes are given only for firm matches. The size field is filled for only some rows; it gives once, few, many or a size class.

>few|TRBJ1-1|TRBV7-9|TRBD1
CASSLDRGQLNTEAFF
TGTGCCAGCAGCCTAGACAGGGGGCAATTGAACACTGAAGCTTTCTTT
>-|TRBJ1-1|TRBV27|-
CASSLSRGGKLEAFF
TGTGCCAGCAGTTTATCGAGGGGAGGGAAGCTTGAAGCTTTCTTT
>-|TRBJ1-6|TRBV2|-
CASSETGSYNSPLHF
TGTGCCAGCAGTGAAACAGGGTCCTATAATTCACCCCTCCACTTT
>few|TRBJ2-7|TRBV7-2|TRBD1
CASSTRTGAYEQYF
TGTGCCAGCAGCACCCGGACAGGGGCCTACGAGCAGTACTTC
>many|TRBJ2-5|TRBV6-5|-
CASTGPKETQYF
TGTGCCAGCACCGGGCCGAAGGAGACCCAGTACTTC
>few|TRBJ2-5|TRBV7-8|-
CASSLDIPKETQYF
TGTGCCAGCAGCTTAGATATCCCCAAAGAGACCCAGTACTTC
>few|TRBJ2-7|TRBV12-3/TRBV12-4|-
CASSWIEDGEQYF
TGTGCCAGCAGTTGGATTGAGGATGGCGAGCAGTACTTC
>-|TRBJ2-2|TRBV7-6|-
CASSFSTVQNTGELFF
TGTGCCAGCAGCTTCTCGACCGTCCAGAACACCGGGGAGCTGTTTTTT
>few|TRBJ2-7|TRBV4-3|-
CASSQVGGTGSYEQYF
TGCGCCAGCAGCCAAGTAGGGGGGACTGGGAGCTACGAGCAGTACTTC
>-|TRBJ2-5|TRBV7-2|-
CASSPLGGEAQYF
TGTGCCAGCTCACCGCTAGGTGGAGAGGCCCAGTACTTC
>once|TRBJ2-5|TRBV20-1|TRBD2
CSASGIGSGSFEETQYF
TGCAGTGCTAGTGGAATCGGAAGCGGGAGTTTCGAAGAGACCCAGTACTTC
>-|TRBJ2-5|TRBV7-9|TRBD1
CASTLQGGSETQYF
TGTGCCAGCACCTTGCAAGGGGGCTCGGAGACCCAGTACTTC
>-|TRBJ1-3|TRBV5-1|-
CASQASSGNTIYF
TGCGCCAGTCAGGCCAGCTCTGGAAACACCATATATTTT
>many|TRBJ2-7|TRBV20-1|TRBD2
CSARASGRGDYEQYF
TGCAGTGCTAGAGCTTCGGGGCGGGGGGACTACGAGCAGTACTTC
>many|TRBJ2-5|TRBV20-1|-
CSASTRRETQYF
TGCAGTGCTAGTACCAGGCGGGAGACCCAGTACTTC
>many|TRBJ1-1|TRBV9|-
CASSLGGRAVAFF
TGTGCCAGCAGCCTAGGGGGGAGAGCCGTAGCTTTCTTT
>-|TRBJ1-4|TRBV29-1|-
CSVTETNEKLFF
TGCAGCGTAACTGAGACTAATGAAAAACTGTTTTTT